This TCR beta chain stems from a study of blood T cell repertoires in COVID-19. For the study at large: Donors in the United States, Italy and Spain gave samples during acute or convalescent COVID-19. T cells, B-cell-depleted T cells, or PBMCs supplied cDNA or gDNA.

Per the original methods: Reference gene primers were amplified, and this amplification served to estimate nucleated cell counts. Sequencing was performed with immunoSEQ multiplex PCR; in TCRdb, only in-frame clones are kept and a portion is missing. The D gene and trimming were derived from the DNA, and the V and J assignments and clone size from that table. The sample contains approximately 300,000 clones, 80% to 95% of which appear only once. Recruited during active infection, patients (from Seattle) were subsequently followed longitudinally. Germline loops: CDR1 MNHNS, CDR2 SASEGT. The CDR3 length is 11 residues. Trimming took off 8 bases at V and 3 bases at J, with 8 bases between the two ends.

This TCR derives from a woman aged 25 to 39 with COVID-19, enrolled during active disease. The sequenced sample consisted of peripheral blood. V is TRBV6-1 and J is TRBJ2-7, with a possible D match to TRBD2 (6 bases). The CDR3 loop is CASRGSYEQYF. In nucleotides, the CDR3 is TGTGCCAGCCGGGGGAGCTACGAGCAGTACTTC.